The entry below gives a single TCR beta chain sequence along with its context. TCRdb reprocessed the RT-PCR reads with MiXCR, giving one entry per CDR3 protein. Found here are roughly 880,000 distinct CDR3 sequences, roughly 18% of them singletons; the top ten hold 5% to 6.5%. CDR3 length: 14 amino acids. Trimming removed 1 base from V and 2 bases from J, with 8 bases in between. The V gene's germline CDR1 is SNHLY and CDR2 FYNNEI. These data originate in a study of patients and donors after allogeneic stem cell transplantation. This chain connects TRBV2 to TRBJ1-1; D gene uncertain. This receptor was taken from a human donor who was either an allogeneic HSCT recipient or a stem cell or donor lymphocyte infusion donor (not recorded which). It is not recorded whose cells these are; they may come from a transplant donor. Sequencing was done on a sample of blood, either unsorted or a sorted T cell fraction (not recorded which). CDR3 coding DNA: TGTGCCAGCAGTGAAGAGGCCGGAAACACTGAAGCTTTCTTT. Encoded protein: CASSEEAGNTEAFF.